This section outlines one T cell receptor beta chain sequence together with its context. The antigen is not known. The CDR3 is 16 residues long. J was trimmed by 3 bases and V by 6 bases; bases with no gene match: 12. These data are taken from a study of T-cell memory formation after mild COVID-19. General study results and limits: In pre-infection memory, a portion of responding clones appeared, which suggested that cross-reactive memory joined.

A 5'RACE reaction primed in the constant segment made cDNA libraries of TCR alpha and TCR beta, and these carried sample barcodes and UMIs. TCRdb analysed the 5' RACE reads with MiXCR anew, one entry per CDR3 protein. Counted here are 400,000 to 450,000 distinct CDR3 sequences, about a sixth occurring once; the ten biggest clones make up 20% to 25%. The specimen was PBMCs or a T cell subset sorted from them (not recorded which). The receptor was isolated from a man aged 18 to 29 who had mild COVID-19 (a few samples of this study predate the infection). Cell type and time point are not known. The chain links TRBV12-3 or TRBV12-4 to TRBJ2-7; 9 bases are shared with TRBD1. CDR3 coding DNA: TGTGCCAGCAGAGAAACACAGGGGGCCCTGGACTACGAGCAGTACTTC. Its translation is CASRETQGALDYEQYF.